Described below is a single TCR beta chain sequence and its context. Its antigen is not known. The PCR contained 60 Vbeta and 13 Jbeta primers. Clones were read by immunoSEQ multiplex PCR, and TCRdb kept only the in-frame ones, dropping some. The table records roughly 240,000 clones, roughly 73% of them present only once. The data were obtained in a study of cytomegalovirus exposure and HLA in healthy donors. The length of the CDR3 is 13 residues. Germline CDR1 is SQVTM and CDR2 is ANQGSEA. Trimming pared 4 bases from V and 6 bases from J, leaving 15 bases between. Regarding the study as a whole: HLA alleles showed associations with 16,951 TCR beta sequences in a later analysis, at a 0.05 false discovery rate. As was reported, the HLA-A and HLA-B alleles of most subjects were accurately predicted from TCR beta sequences. There were some V segments, including TRBV6-2 and TRBV6-3, excluded as indistinguishable.

The sequenced sample was PBMCs. The chain recombines TRBV29-1 with TRBJ1-1; unclear D gene. This TCR was sampled from a boy younger than 18 in good health and CMV-seronegative. This CDR3 is CSVGRGGGAEAFF. The CDR3 nucleotides read TGCAGCGTTGGCCGGGGTGGAGGCGCTGAAGCTTTCTTT. Combining the CDR3 with reference TRBV29-1 and TRBJ1-1 gives the whole variable domain SAVISQKPSRDICQRGTSLTIQCQVDSQVTMMFWYRQQPGQSLTLIATANQGSEATYESGFVIDKFPISRPNLTFSTLTVSNMSPEDSSIYLCSVGRGGGAEAFFGQGTRLTVV.